This T cell receptor beta chain appears in the sequencing data of a study of regulatory T cells in long-lasting Graves disease. Assembly of TCR beta libraries relied on iRepertoire HTBI primers together with Arm-PCR of CDR3 regions. TCRdb passed the multiplex PCR reads through MiXCR, listing each CDR3 protein once. The sample has more than 400,000 distinct CDR3 sequences, about 17% seen once. Time point described: newly diagnosed GD, antithyroid drugs for less than 3 months. The TCR library was prepared using RNA isolated from PBMCs. This clonotype was detected many times. The V and J ends lost 7 bases and 6 bases respectively, with 19 bases between them. The CDR3 spans 14 residues. The germline V gene encodes CDR1 MNHNS and CDR2 SASEGT. These data also featured in a second study, about T cells in Graves' hyperthyroidism and ophthalmopathy.

This sequence originates from a woman aged 25 to 45 with Graves disease. Sample: peripheral blood mononuclear cells (PBMCs), taken at new diagnosis, from a patient treated with antithyroid drugs. V usage is TRBV6-1 and J usage is TRBJ2-7; D might be TRBD2 (6 bases). CDR3 region: CASTGTGNHFEQYF. In nucleotides, the CDR3 is TGTGCCAGCACCGGGACTGGGAACCACTTCGAGCAGTACTTC.